This T cell receptor (beta chain) came from a study of blood T cell repertoires in COVID-19. On the study more broadly: T cells, B-cell-depleted T cells, or PBMCs provided the cDNA or gDNA that served as material.

Seattle enrolled patients during active infection and tracked them longitudinally. The V end lost 8 bases, the J end lost 2 bases, and 11 bases lay between the germline ends. In germline, CDR1 is MNHEY, CDR2 SVGAGI. The CDR3 runs 13 residues. This clone was seen just once. The method was immunoSEQ multiplex PCR; TCRdb's version includes in-frame clones alone and lacks a portion of them. The sample includes 150,000 or so clones, 83% seen only once; the top ten take about an eighth. The chain couples TRBV6-5 to TRBJ2-3; a weak D match, TRBD1 (6 bases). Sequenced input: peripheral blood. The sequence was collected from a woman aged 55-75 years with COVID-19, enrolled during active disease. The CDR3 nucleotides are TGTGCCAGCGGGGGACAACACACAGATACGCAGTATTTT. As protein: CASGGQHTDTQYF.